Given below is one TCR beta chain in context. V dropped 2 bases and J dropped 3 bases, with 20 bases sitting between them. This CDR3 region has 17 residues. Germline V gene sequence: CDR1 MGHRA, CDR2 YSYEKL. Produced via immunoSEQ multiplex PCR; TCRdb's table is partial and in-frame only. The sample has around 250,000 clones, 90% seen once; the top ten hold under 0.45%. These data are taken from a study of cytomegalovirus exposure and HLA in healthy donors. This sequence originates from a woman aged 18-35 years in good health and CMV-seronegative. The sample consisted of PBMCs. The chain couples TRBV4-1 to TRBJ2-7, with a tentative D call TRBD2 (5 bases). CDR3: CASSQYERALDYYEQYF. The CDR3 nucleotides read TGCGCCAGCAGCCAATATGAGAGAGCTTTAGACTACTACGAGCAGTACTTC.